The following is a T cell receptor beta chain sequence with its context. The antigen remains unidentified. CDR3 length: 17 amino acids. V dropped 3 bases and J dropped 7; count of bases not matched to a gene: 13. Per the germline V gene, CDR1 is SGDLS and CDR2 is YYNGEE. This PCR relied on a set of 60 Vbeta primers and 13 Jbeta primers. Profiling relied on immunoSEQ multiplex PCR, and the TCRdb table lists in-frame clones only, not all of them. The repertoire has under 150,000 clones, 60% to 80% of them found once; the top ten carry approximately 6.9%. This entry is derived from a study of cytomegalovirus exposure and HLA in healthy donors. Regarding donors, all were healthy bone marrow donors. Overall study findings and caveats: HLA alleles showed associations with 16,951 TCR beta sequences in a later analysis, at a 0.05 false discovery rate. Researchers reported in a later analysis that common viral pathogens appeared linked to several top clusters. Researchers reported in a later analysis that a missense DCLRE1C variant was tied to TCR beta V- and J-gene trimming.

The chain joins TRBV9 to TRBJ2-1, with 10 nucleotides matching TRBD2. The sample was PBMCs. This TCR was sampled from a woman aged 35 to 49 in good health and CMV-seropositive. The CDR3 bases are TGTGCCAGCAGCGCCCATCGAGCGGGGGGGCGGCGTAATGAGCAGTTCTTC. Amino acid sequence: CASSAHRAGGRRNEQFF.